This TCR beta chain appears in the sequencing data of a study of Ad26.COV2.S vaccination and SARS-CoV-2 variants. Study at large: Ad26.COV2.S shots went into the muscle once or twice, 56 days apart.

Assay: immunoSEQ multiplex PCR; the TCRdb copy retains only in-frame clones and omits some. This sample has roughly 500,000 clones, with roughly 85% found just once. V lost 5 bases to trimming and J lost 6 bases; unmatched junction nucleotides: 11. Germline V gene data show CDR1 as SGHRS and CDR2 as YFSETQ. The CDR3 has 15 amino acids. Treatment described: around 19 received Ad26.COV2.S at low or high dose, single or two shots; a few received placebo; per-sample allocation not given. Material that was analyzed had been drawn on day 63 after the first vaccine or placebo injection. Sequenced here: peripheral blood, sampled in a trial of Ad26.COV2.S vaccine versus placebo. The chain is built from TRBV5-1 and TRBJ2-1, with 7 bases lining up with TRBD1. The receptor comes from a person aged 18-60 years who received the Ad26.COV2.S COVID-19 vaccine or a placebo. The DNA for the CDR3 is TGCGCCAGCAGTTGGATCGGGACAGTCATCAATGAGCAGTTCTTC. Protein sequence: CASSWIGTVINEQFF.